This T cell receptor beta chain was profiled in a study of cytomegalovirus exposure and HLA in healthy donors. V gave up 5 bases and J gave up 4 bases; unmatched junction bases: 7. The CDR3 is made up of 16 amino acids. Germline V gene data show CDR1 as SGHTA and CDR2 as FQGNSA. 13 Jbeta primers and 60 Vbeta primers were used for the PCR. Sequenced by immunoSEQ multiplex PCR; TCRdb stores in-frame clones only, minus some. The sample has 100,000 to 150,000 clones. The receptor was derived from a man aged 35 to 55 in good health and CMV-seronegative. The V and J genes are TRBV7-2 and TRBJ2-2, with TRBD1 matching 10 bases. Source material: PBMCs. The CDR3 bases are TGTGCCAGCAGCCGACCGGGACAGGGGCGCACCGGGGAGCTGTTTTTT. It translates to CASSRPGQGRTGELFF. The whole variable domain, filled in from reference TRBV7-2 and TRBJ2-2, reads GAGVSQSPSNKVTEKGKDVELRCDPISGHTALYWYRQSLGQGLEFLIYFQGNSAPDKSGLPSDRFSAERTGGSVSTLTIQRTQQEDSAVYLCASSRPGQGRTGELFFGEGSRLTVL.